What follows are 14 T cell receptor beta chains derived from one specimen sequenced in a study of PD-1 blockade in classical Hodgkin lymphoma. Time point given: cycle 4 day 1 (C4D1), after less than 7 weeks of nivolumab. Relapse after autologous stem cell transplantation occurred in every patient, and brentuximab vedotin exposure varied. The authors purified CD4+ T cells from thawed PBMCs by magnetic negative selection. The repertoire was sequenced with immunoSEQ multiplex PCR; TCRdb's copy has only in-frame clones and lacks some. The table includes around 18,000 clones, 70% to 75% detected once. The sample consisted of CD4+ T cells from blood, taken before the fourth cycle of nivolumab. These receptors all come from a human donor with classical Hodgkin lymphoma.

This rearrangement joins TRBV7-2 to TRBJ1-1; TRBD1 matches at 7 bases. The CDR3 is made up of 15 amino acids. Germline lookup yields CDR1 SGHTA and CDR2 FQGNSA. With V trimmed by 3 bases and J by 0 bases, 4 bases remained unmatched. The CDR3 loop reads CASSLQTGLNTEAFF. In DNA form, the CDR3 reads TGTGCCAGCAGCTTGCAGACAGGGTTGAACACTGAAGCTTTCTTT.

The CDR3 reads CASSQDGGGFATNEKLFF. CDR3 bases: TGCGCCAGCAGCCAAGATGGGGGAGGGTTCGCAACTAATGAAAAACTGTTTTTT. The chain joins TRBV4-3 to TRBJ1-4; tentative D call: TRBD1 (5 bases). The CDR3 is 18 residues long. Trimming took 0 bases from V and 0 from J, leaving 14 bases between them. Germline V gene sequence: CDR1 LGHNA, CDR2 YSLEER.

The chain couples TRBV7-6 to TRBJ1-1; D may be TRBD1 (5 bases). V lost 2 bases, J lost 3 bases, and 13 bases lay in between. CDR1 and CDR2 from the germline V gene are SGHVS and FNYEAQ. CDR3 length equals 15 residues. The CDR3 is CASSLYGQGHTEAFF. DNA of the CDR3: TGTGCCAGCAGCTTATATGGTCAGGGACACACTGAAGCTTTCTTT.

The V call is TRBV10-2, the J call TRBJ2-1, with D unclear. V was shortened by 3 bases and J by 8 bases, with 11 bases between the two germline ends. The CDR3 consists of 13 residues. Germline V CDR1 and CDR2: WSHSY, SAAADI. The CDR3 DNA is TGCGCCAGCAGTGAAAGGAAACGCGATGAGCAGTTCTTC. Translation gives CASSERKRDEQFF.

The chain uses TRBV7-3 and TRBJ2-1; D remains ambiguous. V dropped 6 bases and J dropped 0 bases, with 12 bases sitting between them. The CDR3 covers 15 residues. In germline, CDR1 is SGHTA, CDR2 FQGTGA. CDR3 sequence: CASSPDPSSYNEQFF. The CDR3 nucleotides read TGTGCCAGCAGTCCCGACCCGAGCTCCTACAATGAGCAGTTCTTC. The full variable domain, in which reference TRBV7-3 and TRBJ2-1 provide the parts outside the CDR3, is GAGVSQTPSNKVTEKGKYVELRCDPISGHTALYWYRQSLGQGPEFLIYFQGTGAADDSGLPNDRFFAVRPEGSVSTLKIQRTERGDSAVYLCASSPDPSSYNEQFFGPGTRLTVL.

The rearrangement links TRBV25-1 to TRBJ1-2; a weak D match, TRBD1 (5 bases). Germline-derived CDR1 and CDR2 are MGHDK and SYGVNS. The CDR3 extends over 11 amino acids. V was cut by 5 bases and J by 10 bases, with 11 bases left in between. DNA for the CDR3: TGTGCCAGCAGTATACGGGACTCCTACACCTTC. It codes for CASSIRDSYTF.

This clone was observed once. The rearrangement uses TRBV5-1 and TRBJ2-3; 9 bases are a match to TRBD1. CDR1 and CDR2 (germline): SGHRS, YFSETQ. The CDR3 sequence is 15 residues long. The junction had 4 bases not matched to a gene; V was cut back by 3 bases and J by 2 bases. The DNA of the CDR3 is TGCGCCAGCAGCTCACAGGGGGCGAACACAGATACGCAGTATTTT. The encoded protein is CASSSQGANTDTQYF.

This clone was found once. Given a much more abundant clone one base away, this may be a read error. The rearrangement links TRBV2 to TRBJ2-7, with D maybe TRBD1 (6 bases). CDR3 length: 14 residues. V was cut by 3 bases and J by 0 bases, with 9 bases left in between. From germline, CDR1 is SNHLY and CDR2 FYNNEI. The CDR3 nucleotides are TGTGCCAGCAGTGACCAGGGGAACTCCTACGAGCAGTACTTC. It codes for CASSDQGNSYEQYF.

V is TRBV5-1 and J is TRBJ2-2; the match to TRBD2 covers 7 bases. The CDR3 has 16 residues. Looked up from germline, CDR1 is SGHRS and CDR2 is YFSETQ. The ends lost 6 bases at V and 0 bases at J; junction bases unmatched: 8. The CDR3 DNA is TGCGCCAGCAACAAGCAAACTAGCGCGAACACCGGGGAGCTGTTTTTT. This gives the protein CASNKQTSANTGELFF.

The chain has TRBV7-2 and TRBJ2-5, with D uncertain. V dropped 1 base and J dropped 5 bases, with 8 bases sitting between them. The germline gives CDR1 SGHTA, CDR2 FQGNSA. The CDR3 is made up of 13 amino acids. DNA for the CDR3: TGTGCCAGCAGCTTAGGTCTGAGGGAGACCCAGTACTTC. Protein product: CASSLGLRETQYF. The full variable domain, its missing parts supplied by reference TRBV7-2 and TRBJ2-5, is GAGVSQSPSNKVTEKGKDVELRCDPISGHTALYWYRQSLGQGLEFLIYFQGNSAPDKSGLPSDRFSAERTGGSVSTLTIQRTQQEDSAVYLCASSLGLRETQYFGPGTRLLVL.

CDR3 nucleotides: TGTGCCAGTAGTGACCCAGGGATGGGCACTGAAGCTTTCTTT. As protein: CASSDPGMGTEAFF. The V and J genes are TRBV19 and TRBJ1-1; D perhaps matches TRBD1 (5 bases). The ends were cut back, 5 bases at V and 4 bases at J, with 14 bases in the middle. The CDR3 has 14 amino acids. Germline V gene sequence: CDR1 LNHDA, CDR2 SQIVND (reference sequence).

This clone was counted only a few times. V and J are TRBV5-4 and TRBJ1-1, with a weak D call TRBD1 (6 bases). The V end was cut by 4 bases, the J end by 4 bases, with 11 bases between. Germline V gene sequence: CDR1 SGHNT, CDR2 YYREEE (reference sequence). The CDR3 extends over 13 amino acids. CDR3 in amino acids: CASSTQGGTEAFF. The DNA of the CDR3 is TGTGCCAGCAGCACACAGGGAGGCACTGAAGCTTTCTTT.

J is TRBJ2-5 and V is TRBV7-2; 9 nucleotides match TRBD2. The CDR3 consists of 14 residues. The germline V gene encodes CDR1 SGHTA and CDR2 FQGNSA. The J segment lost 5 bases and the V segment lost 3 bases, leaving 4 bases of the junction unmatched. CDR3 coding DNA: TGTGCCAGCAGCTTTAGCGGGGGTACGGAGACCCAGTACTTC. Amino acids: CASSFSGGTETQYF.

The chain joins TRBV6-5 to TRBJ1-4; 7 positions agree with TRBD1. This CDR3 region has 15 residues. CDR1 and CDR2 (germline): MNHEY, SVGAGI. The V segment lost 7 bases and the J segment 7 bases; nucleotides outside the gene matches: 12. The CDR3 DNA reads TGTGCCAGCAAGAGTCCGGGACAGTCGGGTGAAAAACTGTTTTTT. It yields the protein CASKSPGQSGEKLFF.